The 8 T cell receptor beta chains reported below all come from one sample, sequenced in a study of graft-versus-host responses after intestinal transplantation. Sequenced by immunoSEQ multiplex PCR; TCRdb stores in-frame clones only, minus some. Among some 77,000 clones, roughly 90% were seen once, and the ten largest hold 0.69%. The sample in question was PBMCs, obtained 98 days after intestinal transplantation. These receptors all stem from a human patient who received an intestinal transplant, so some T cells may come from the graft donor.

The chain employs TRBV5-1 and TRBJ2-2, with D hard to call. Germline loops: CDR1 SGHRS, CDR2 YFSETQ. The CDR3 sequence is 14 residues long. V was cut by 4 bases and J by 6 bases, with 13 bases left in between. The CDR3 region is CASSMTRYAGELFF. CDR3 sequence (DNA): TGCGCCAGCAGCATGACACGCTACGCCGGGGAGCTGTTTTTT.

The genes are TRBV15 and TRBJ2-5; 7 bases map to TRBD1. CDR1 and CDR2 (germline): LNHNV, YYDKDF (reference sequence). Trimming cost V 1 base and J 5 bases; bases outside gene matches: 7. This CDR3 spans 15 amino acids. CDR3: CATSRGVGGGETQYF. The CDR3 nucleotides read TGTGCCACCAGCAGAGGGGTAGGGGGCGGGGAGACCCAGTACTTC.

This chain joins TRBV27 and TRBJ2-7; no firm D call. V was trimmed by 0 bases and J by 1 base, leaving 7 bases between them. From germline, CDR1 is MNHEY and CDR2 SMNVEV (reference sequence). The CDR3 extends over 14 amino acids. DNA for the CDR3: TGTGCCAGCAGTTTATCTTTGGGGTCCTACGAGCAGTACTTC. Translation gives CASSLSLGSYEQYF.

V gene TRBV19 combines with J gene TRBJ1-2, with unresolved D. V lost 1 base and J lost 9, with 9 bases in between. The germline V gene has CDR1 LNHDA and CDR2 SQIVND (reference sequence). CDR3 length equals 12 residues. CDR3 sequence (DNA): TGTGCCAGTAGTATAGCGCAACGAAGCTACACCTTC. Its translation is CASSIAQRSYTF. Full variable domain (outside the CDR3, taken from reference TRBV19 and TRBJ1-2): DGGITQSPKYLFRKEGQNVTLSCEQNLNHDAMYWYRQDPGQGLRLIYYSQIVNDFQKGDIAEGYSVSREKKESFPLTVTSAQKNPTAFYLCASSIAQRSYTFGSGTRLTVV.

The chain couples TRBV19 to TRBJ2-1, with D tentatively TRBD1 or TRBD2 (6 bases each). The germline CDR1 and CDR2 sequences are LNHDA and SQIVND (reference sequence). The CDR3 runs to 13 residues. V lost 11 bases and J 8 bases, leaving 19 bases between the germline ends. The CDR3 spells CASRRGGRDEQFF. The CDR3 DNA reads TGTGCCTCCCGCAGGGGAGGTAGGGATGAGCAGTTCTTC.

The chain is built from TRBV5-1 and TRBJ1-3, with D perhaps matching TRBD1 (5 bases). V lost 4 bases and J lost 3, with 20 bases in between. There are 17 residues in the CDR3. CDR1 and CDR2 (germline): SGHRS, YFSETQ. The CDR3, as DNA: TGCGCCAGCAGCCTGGGTAGTGGGGGTGGGAGTGGAAACACCATATATTTT. Translated, it gives CASSLGSGGGSGNTIYF.

The CDR3 reads CASSPGGYNEQFF. CDR3 DNA sequence: TGTGCCAGCAGCCCCGGGGGATACAATGAGCAGTTCTTC. The chain has TRBV5-4 and TRBJ2-1, with a tentative D call TRBD2 (6 bases). CDR1 and CDR2 from the germline V gene are SGHNT and YYREEE (reference sequence). The CDR3 has 13 amino acids. V was cut by 4 bases and J by 4 bases, with 9 bases left in between.

The chain is built from TRBV7-2 and TRBJ2-3; no reliable D call. The V gene's germline CDR1 is SGHTA and CDR2 FQGNSA. The V end was cut by 0 bases, the J end by 3 bases, with 19 bases between. This CDR3 contains 18 residues. In DNA, the CDR3 is TGTGCCAGCAGCTTAGCGCTAAAAGCCCTCCTTGCGACAGATACGCAGTATTTT. It codes for CASSLALKALLATDTQYF.